This T cell receptor beta chain appears in the sequencing data of a study of cytomegalovirus exposure and HLA in healthy donors. Looking at the study overall: Both the approximately 120 validation repertoires and the 600 to 700 first-cohort repertoires used the same platform, as reported by a later analysis.

This CDR3 comprises 16 residues. Germline loops: CDR1 SGHKS, CDR2 YYEKEE (reference sequence). Unmatched junction bases numbered 11, after V lost 5 bases and J lost 4 bases. The protocol was immunoSEQ multiplex PCR, while the TCRdb copy is restricted to in-frame clones and leaves out a portion. The repertoire holds 120,000 or so clones, more than 95% seen once, with 1.5% to 2% in the top ten. Study-level results: The authors listed some 150 TCR beta chains as cytomegalovirus-associated.

The study drew the donors from its approximately 120-subject validation cohort, separate from the 666-subject first cohort. To note about this clone: The antigen is unknown.

The source of this sequence is a man younger than 35 in good health and CMV-seronegative. The V call is TRBV5-5, the J call TRBJ2-1, with 8 bases fitting TRBD2. The source material was PBMCs. The DNA of the CDR3 is TGTGCCAGCAGATTTGATCCGGGACTAGGTTACAATGAGCAGTTCTTC. It specifies CASRFDPGLGYNEQFF.